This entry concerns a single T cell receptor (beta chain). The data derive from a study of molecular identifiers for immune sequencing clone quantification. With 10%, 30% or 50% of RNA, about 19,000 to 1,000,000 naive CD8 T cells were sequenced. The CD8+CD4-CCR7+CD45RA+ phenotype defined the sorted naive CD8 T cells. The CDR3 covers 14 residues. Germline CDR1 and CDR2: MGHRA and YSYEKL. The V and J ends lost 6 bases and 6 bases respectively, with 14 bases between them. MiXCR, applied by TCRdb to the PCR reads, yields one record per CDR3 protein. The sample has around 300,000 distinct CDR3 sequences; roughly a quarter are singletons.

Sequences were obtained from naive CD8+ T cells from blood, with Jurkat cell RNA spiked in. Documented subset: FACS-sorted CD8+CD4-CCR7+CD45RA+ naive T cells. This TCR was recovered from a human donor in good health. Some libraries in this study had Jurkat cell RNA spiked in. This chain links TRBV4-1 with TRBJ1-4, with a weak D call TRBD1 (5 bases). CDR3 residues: CASRPGLADEKLFF. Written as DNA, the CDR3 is TGCGCCAGCAGACCAGGGTTGGCTGATGAAAAACTGTTTTTT.